This passage covers 20 T cell receptor beta chains from one sample sequenced in a study of blood T cell repertoires in COVID-19. Method: immunoSEQ multiplex PCR; TCRdb's copy keeps in-frame clones and lacks some. The data contain about 70,000 clones, more than 70% of them singletons. Sample: peripheral blood. Every receptor here comes from a man older than 75 with acute or convalescent COVID-19.

This clone showed up just a few times. The rearrangement uses TRBV3-1 (or the pseudogene TRBV3-2) and TRBJ2-2; D uncertain. V was trimmed by 4 bases and J by 4 bases, leaving 7 bases between them. CDR3 length: 13 residues. Germline V CDR1 and CDR2: LGHDT, YNNKEL (reference sequence). The CDR3 loop is CASSLTATGELFF. Written as DNA, the CDR3 is TGTGCCAGCAGCCTTACAGCCACCGGGGAGCTGTTTTTT.

V gene TRBV3-1 (or the pseudogene TRBV3-2) combines with J gene TRBJ1-1, with TRBD1 matching 7 bases. The CDR3 runs 16 residues. Germline V lookup: CDR1 LGHDT, CDR2 YNNKEL (reference sequence). The junction had 7 bases not matched to a gene; V was cut back by 3 bases and J by 0 bases. The DNA of the CDR3 is TGTGCCAGCAGCCACCAGGGGGGTATCATGAACACTGAAGCTTTCTTT. Translated: CASSHQGGIMNTEAFF.

V usage is TRBV10-3 and J usage is TRBJ1-2; TRBD1 agrees at 7 bases. This CDR3 has 14 residues. Germline V gene data show CDR1 as ENHRY and CDR2 as SYGVKD. The V and J ends lost 6 bases and 1 base, in that order; junction bases with no gene match: 5. CDR3 in DNA: TGTGCCATCAGGTGGACAGGCCTTAACTATGGCTACACCTTC. The encoded protein is CAIRWTGLNYGYTF.

The chain carries TRBV29-1 and TRBJ1-1, with unresolved D. Trimming left V 6 bases short and J 1 base short, with 12 bases between. This CDR3 spans 13 amino acids. Germline lookup yields CDR1 SQVTM and CDR2 ANQGSEA. In DNA, the CDR3 is TGCAGCGTAATATTACAGCAGAACACTGAAGCTTTCTTT. The encoded protein is CSVILQQNTEAFF.

This chain links TRBV19 with TRBJ2-1; D uncertain. V gave up 4 bases and J gave up 14 bases, with 18 bases separating them. The CDR3 extends over 13 amino acids. Germline CDR1 LNHDA, CDR2 SQIVND (reference sequence). The CDR3 DNA is TGTGCCAGTAGTACGACCGACACGAAGCTGAAGTTCTTC. Its translation is CASSTTDTKLKFF. Using reference TRBV19 and TRBJ2-1 for the parts outside the CDR3, the full variable domain is DGGITQSPKYLFRKEGQNVTLSCEQNLNHDAMYWYRQDPGQGLRLIYYSQIVNDFQKGDIAEGYSVSREKKESFPLTVTSAQKNPTAFYLCASSTTDTKLKFFGPGTRLTVL.

J is TRBJ1-2 and V is TRBV5-1, with D possibly being TRBD1 (6 bases). Germline CDR1 reads SGHRS; CDR2 reads YFSETQ. The V and J ends lost 3 bases and 8 bases respectively, with 23 bases between them. This CDR3 has 16 residues. The CDR3 reads CASSSGSAGTKEGYTF. The CDR3 DNA reads as TGCGCCAGCAGCTCGGGCAGCGCCGGGACAAAGGAGGGCTACACCTTC. The variable domain in full, with the rest retrieved from reference TRBV5-1 and TRBJ1-2, is KAGVTQTPRYLIKTRGQQVTLSCSPISGHRSVSWYQQTPGQGLQFLFEYFSETQRNKGNFPGRFSGRQFSNSRSEMNVSTLELGDSALYLCASSSGSAGTKEGYTFGSGTRLTVV.

The V call is TRBV4-2, the J call TRBJ1-2; 9 bases line up with TRBD1. V lost 1 base to trimming and J lost 6 bases; unmatched junction nucleotides: 6. The CDR3 is made up of 15 amino acids. The germline V gene has CDR1 LGHNA and CDR2 YNFKEQ. The CDR3 sequence is CASSQGLGQGHGYTF. In nucleotides, the CDR3 is TGTGCCAGCAGCCAAGGGTTGGGACAGGGCCATGGCTACACCTTC.

V usage is TRBV5-5 and J usage is TRBJ1-2; 8 bases align to TRBD1. This CDR3 has 13 residues. V shed 3 bases, J shed 8 bases, and the junction held 6 bases outside the gene matches. Germline CDR1 is SGHKS and CDR2 is YYEKEE (reference sequence). The CDR3 nucleotides are TGTGCCAGCAGCTGGCAGGGGGCCGGAGGCTACACCTTC. Protein: CASSWQGAGGYTF.

The chain has TRBV10-3 and TRBJ1-2, with D possibly matching TRBD1 (6 bases). The CDR3 sequence is 15 residues long. V dropped 0 bases and J dropped 6 bases, with 14 bases sitting between them. CDR1 and CDR2 (germline): ENHRY, SYGVKD. Here the CDR3 DNA reads TGTGCCATCAGTGAGTCGCCAGGGGAGGGCGATGGCTACACCTTC. Its translation is CAISESPGEGDGYTF.

The chain links TRBV10-2 to TRBJ2-5, with TRBD1 matching over 10 bases. Germline V gene data show CDR1 as WSHSY and CDR2 as SAAADI. Trimming cost V 6 bases and J 0 bases; bases outside gene matches: 4. The CDR3 is 15 residues long. In DNA, the CDR3 is TGCGCCAGCAGGCCGGGACAGGGGAACCAAGAGACCCAGTACTTC. Protein product: CASRPGQGNQETQYF.

V and J are TRBV19 and TRBJ2-7, with 11 bases matching TRBD1. Germline values: CDR1 LNHDA, CDR2 SQIVND (reference sequence). The V segment lost 5 bases and the J segment 4 bases; nucleotides outside the gene matches: 4. The CDR3 loop spans 14 amino acids. The CDR3 DNA is TGTGCCAGTAGTGCCGGGACAGGGGGGTACGAGCAGTACTTC. As protein: CASSAGTGGYEQYF.

The rearrangement links TRBV4-1 to TRBJ2-3; 7 nucleotides match TRBD2. This CDR3 has 16 amino acids. Germline V CDR1 and CDR2: MGHRA, YSYEKL. Germline trimming cut 1 base from V and 1 base from J; bases unmatched to any gene: 5. CDR3 protein: CASSQASLAGTDTQYF. The CDR3 nucleotides read TGCGCCAGCAGCCAAGCGTCTCTAGCGGGCACAGATACGCAGTATTTT.

This clone has only a few counts. The J gene is TRBJ2-4, the V gene TRBV11-2; 9 positions agree with TRBD2. This CDR3 spans 19 amino acids. Germline-derived CDR1 and CDR2 are SGHAT and FQNNGV. V shed 2 bases and J 7 bases; nucleotides not matched to a gene: 18. CDR3 residues: CASSLYAPGVAGEGNIQYF. CDR3 sequence (DNA): TGTGCCAGCAGCTTATACGCCCCTGGGGTAGCGGGGGAGGGTAACATTCAGTACTTC.

The J gene is TRBJ2-2, the V gene TRBV7-2, with 11 bases identical to TRBD2. The CDR3 has 16 residues. Germline V gene lookup returns CDR1 SGHTA and CDR2 FQGNSA. After removal of 5 bases from V and 7 bases from J, the junction contained 9 bases not matched to a gene. This CDR3 reads CASSLRSGGAGGELFF. CDR3 nucleotide sequence: TGTGCCAGCAGCCTCCGTAGCGGGGGGGCCGGCGGGGAGCTGTTTTTT. Filled out from reference TRBV7-2 and TRBJ2-2, the complete variable domain reads GAGVSQSPSNKVTEKGKDVELRCDPISGHTALYWYRQSLGQGLEFLIYFQGNSAPDKSGLPSDRFSAERTGGSVSTLTIQRTQQEDSAVYLCASSLRSGGAGGELFFGEGSRLTVL.

The CDR3, as DNA: TGTGCCAGCAGCGTAGGACCAGCGGGGGGTGCAGATACGCAGTATTTT. Protein: CASSVGPAGGADTQYF. V and J are TRBV9 and TRBJ2-3; 9 bases are a match to TRBD2. The CDR3 covers 16 residues. Germline V gene data show CDR1 as SGDLS and CDR2 as YYNGEE. V lost 0 bases and J lost 4; bases outside the gene matches: 6.

V and J are TRBV6-1 and TRBJ1-2; D is possibly TRBD1 (5 bases). The CDR3 is 15 residues long. Deletions cut 1 base from V and 4 bases from J, with 13 bases between. Germline lookup yields CDR1 MNHNS and CDR2 SASEGT. CDR3 loop: CASSEVSITGYGYTF. CDR3 in DNA: TGTGCCAGCAGTGAAGTCTCGATCACAGGCTATGGCTACACCTTC.

The CDR3 sequence is CASKDGGANTGELFF. The DNA of the CDR3 is TGTGCCAGTAAGGACGGGGGGGCCAACACCGGGGAGCTGTTTTTT. This chain uses TRBV19 with TRBJ2-2; TRBD2 matches 8 bases. Trimming cost V 7 bases and J 2 bases; bases outside gene matches: 6. The CDR3 sequence is 15 residues long. Germline lookup yields CDR1 LNHDA and CDR2 SQIVND (reference sequence).

This chain joins TRBV28 and TRBJ2-2; TRBD2 agrees at 9 bases. With V trimmed by 5 bases and J by 6 bases, 10 bases remained unmatched. The CDR3 has 16 residues. CDR1 and CDR2 from the germline V gene are MDHEN and SYDVKM. CDR3 in DNA: TGTGCCAGCAGTGAACAGGGTCGCGGGAGGGCCGGGGAGCTGTTTTTT. It codes for CASSEQGRGRAGELFF.

V gene TRBV29-1 combines with J gene TRBJ2-3; the D gene is possibly TRBD1 (5 bases). In germline, CDR1 is SQVTM, CDR2 ANQGSEA. This CDR3 has 15 residues. V shed 4 bases and J shed 1 base, with 15 bases lying between them. Here the CDR3 DNA reads TGCAGCGTTGGATCTCAGGGTTGGCGCACAGATACGCAGTATTTT. Its translation is CSVGSQGWRTDTQYF.

To note about this clone: Because the CDR3 is missing its conserved closing phenylalanine or tryptophan, this is likely a read error. The limits of the CDR3 on the DNA are not certain, so only TCRdb's listed CDR3 is given. The gene calls are TRBV29-1 and TRBJ1-1; TRBD1 was called by the table and not checked on the DNA. The germline CDR1 and CDR2 sequences are SQVTM and ANQGSEA. The CDR3 region is 9 residues in length, termini included. CDR3 region: CSVPPGEGG.